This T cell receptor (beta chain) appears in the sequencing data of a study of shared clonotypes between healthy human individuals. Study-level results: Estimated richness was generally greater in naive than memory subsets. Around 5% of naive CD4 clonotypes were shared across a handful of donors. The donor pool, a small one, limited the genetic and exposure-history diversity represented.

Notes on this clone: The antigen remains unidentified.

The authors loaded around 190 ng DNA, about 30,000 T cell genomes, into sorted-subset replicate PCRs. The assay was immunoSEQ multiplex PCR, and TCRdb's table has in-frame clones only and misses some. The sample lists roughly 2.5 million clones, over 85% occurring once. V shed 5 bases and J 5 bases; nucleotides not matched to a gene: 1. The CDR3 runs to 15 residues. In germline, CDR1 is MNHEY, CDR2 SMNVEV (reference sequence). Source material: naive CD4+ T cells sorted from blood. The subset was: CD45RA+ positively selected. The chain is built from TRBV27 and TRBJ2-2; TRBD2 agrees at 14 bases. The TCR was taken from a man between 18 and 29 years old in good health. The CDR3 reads CASSRLAGGTGELFF. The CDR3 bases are TGTGCCAGCAGTCGACTAGCGGGAGGGACCGGGGAGCTGTTTTTT.